This entry is about one T cell receptor beta chain. The data belong to a study of glioma-infiltrating T cells after dendritic cell vaccination. Germline V lookup: CDR1 SGHNT, CDR2 YYREEE (reference sequence). J gave up 5 bases and V 0 bases, and 2 bases lay outside the gene matches. The length of the CDR3 is 16 residues. TCRB CDR3 was amplified from 2 ug genomic DNA or less. The assay was immunoSEQ multiplex PCR, and TCRdb's table has in-frame clones only and misses some. The sample has 80,000 to 95,000 clones; over 75% are singletons. This chain uses TRBV5-4 with TRBJ2-2; TRBD2 matches at 12 bases. This clonotype was sampled from a human donor with glioblastoma. This specimen was blood, taken before dendritic cell vaccination. The CDR3 loop is CASSLVLAGGTGELFF. CDR3 nucleotide sequence: TGTGCCAGCAGCTTGGTGCTAGCGGGGGGGACCGGGGAGCTGTTTTTT.